These 31 T cell receptor beta chains were all obtained from the same sample, sequenced in a study of Ad26.COV2.S vaccination and SARS-CoV-2 variants. As to treatment: some 20 received Ad26.COV2.S at low or high dose, single or two shots; five or six received placebo; per-sample allocation not given. It was on day 63 after the first vaccine or placebo injection that samples were taken. Assay: immunoSEQ multiplex PCR; the TCRdb copy retains only in-frame clones and omits some. The sample holds hundreds of thousands of clones, approximately 90% seen once. Sequences were derived from peripheral blood, sampled in a trial of Ad26.COV2.S vaccine versus placebo. Every receptor here comes from a person between 18 and 59 years old who received the Ad26.COV2.S COVID-19 vaccine or a placebo.

To note about this clone: Other DNA sequences in the same sample also yield this CDR3. This chain links TRBV5-1 with TRBJ1-4; TRBD1 matches at 9 bases. Per the germline V gene, CDR1 is SGHRS and CDR2 is YFSETQ. J was trimmed by 8 bases and V by 4 bases; bases with no gene match: 6. CDR3 length: 14 residues. Written as DNA, the CDR3 is TGCGCCAGCAGCCTAGGACAGGGGAGGGAAAAACTGTTTTTT. It encodes CASSLGQGREKLFF.

This clone was counted between two and nine times. The genes are TRBV19 and TRBJ1-1; 7 bases are shared with TRBD1. The CDR3 covers 13 residues. Germline V gene data show CDR1 as LNHDA and CDR2 as SQIVND (reference sequence). The junction had 10 bases not matched to a gene; V was cut back by 5 bases and J by 10 bases. Written as DNA, the CDR3 is TGTGCCAGTAGTCGTCTCACAGGGGATGTAGCTTTCTTT. This encodes CASSRLTGDVAFF.

The gene calls are TRBV30 and TRBJ1-1; D is possibly TRBD1 (5 bases). The CDR3 is 14 amino acids. V was trimmed by 2 bases and J by 1 base, leaving 11 bases between them. Germline-derived CDR1 and CDR2 are GTSNPN and SVGIG (reference sequence). CDR3 in DNA: TGTGCCTGGAGTCACCACCAGGGGAACACTGAAGCTTTCTTT. It codes for CAWSHHQGNTEAFF.

This chain joins TRBV3-1 (or the pseudogene TRBV3-2) and TRBJ2-4; 12 bases are a match to TRBD1. This CDR3 contains 19 residues. The V gene's germline CDR1 is LGHDT and CDR2 YNNKEL (reference sequence). The ends lost 5 bases at V and 0 bases at J; junction bases unmatched: 11. CDR3 region: CASSETGTGGNLAKNIQYF. DNA of the CDR3: TGTGCCAGCAGCGAAACCGGGACAGGGGGCAATCTAGCCAAAAACATTCAGTACTTC.

The rearrangement joins TRBV10-3 to TRBJ1-1, with TRBD1 identical over 7 bases. This CDR3 region has 16 residues. V shed 4 bases and J 0 bases; nucleotides not matched to a gene: 8. Looked up from germline, CDR1 is ENHRY and CDR2 is SYGVKD. CDR3 loop: CAISGSPGQMNTEAFF. CDR3 in DNA: TGTGCCATCAGTGGTTCTCCGGGACAGATGAACACTGAAGCTTTCTTT.

The chain joins TRBV9 to TRBJ2-5; the match to TRBD2 covers 9 bases. This CDR3 has 15 residues. Trimming at V came to 1 base and at J to 1 base, leaving 2 bases not matched to a gene. Germline-derived CDR1 and CDR2 are SGDLS and YYNGEE. The CDR3 reads CASSVLTSGQETQYF. The CDR3, as DNA: TGTGCCAGCAGCGTACTGACTAGCGGCCAAGAGACCCAGTACTTC.

The chain joins TRBV10-2 to TRBJ1-5, with D possibly matching TRBD1 (5 bases). The CDR3 sequence is 16 residues long. V was pared by 2 bases and J by 2 bases, with 13 bases between. Germline V lookup: CDR1 WSHSY, CDR2 SAAADI. In DNA, the CDR3 is TGCGCCAGCAGTGAGAATCGCGGGACGGGCAATCAGCCCCAGCATTTT. Translation gives CASSENRGTGNQPQHF.

The chain couples TRBV18 to TRBJ2-3; no clear D gene. The V end was cut by 3 bases, the J end by 0 bases, with 10 bases between. The germline gives CDR1 KGHSH, CDR2 LQKENI. The CDR3 is 15 residues long. The CDR3 region has the DNA TGTGCCAGCTCACCCCAGCTGGCTAGCACAGATACGCAGTATTTT. Translated: CASSPQLASTDTQYF.

J is TRBJ2-7 and V is TRBV4-3; TRBD2 matches 9 bases. The germline V gene encodes CDR1 LGHNA and CDR2 YSLEER. The CDR3 consists of 16 residues. V gave up 0 bases and J gave up 2 bases; unmatched junction bases: 5. The CDR3 region has the DNA TGCGCCAGCAGCCAAGATCGGGCGGGAGGGACCTACGAGCAGTACTTC. Translating gives CASSQDRAGGTYEQYF.

The rearrangement uses TRBV29-1 and TRBJ2-1, with 11 nucleotides matching TRBD2. This CDR3 contains 18 residues. V lost 6 bases to trimming and J lost 1 base; unmatched junction nucleotides: 14. CDR1 and CDR2 from the germline V gene are SQVTM and ANQGSEA. CDR3 loop: CSVLGDQTSGISYNEQFF. In DNA form, the CDR3 reads TGCAGCGTCCTGGGGGACCAGACTAGCGGGATTTCCTACAATGAGCAGTTCTTC.

This chain links TRBV7-8 with TRBJ1-2; TRBD1 might be the D (6 bases). Germline V gene lookup returns CDR1 SGHVS and CDR2 FQNEAQ. V shed 9 bases and J shed 3 bases, with 14 bases lying between them. CDR3 length: 13 amino acids. The CDR3 loop reads CARTTKGDYGYTF. In DNA form, the CDR3 reads TGTGCCAGGACGACGAAGGGGGACTATGGCTACACCTTC.

The chain is built from TRBV2 and TRBJ2-7, with 11 nucleotides matching TRBD1. This CDR3 is built from 13 residues. Losses at the gene ends were 7 bases for V and 5 bases for J; bases not matched to a gene: 4. From germline, CDR1 is SNHLY and CDR2 FYNNEI. CDR3 in DNA: TGTGCCAGCATGGGACAGGGGGGCCACGAGCAGTACTTC. It yields the protein CASMGQGGHEQYF. Using reference TRBV2 and TRBJ2-7 for the parts outside the CDR3, the full variable domain is EPEVTQTPSHQVTQMGQEVILRCVPISNHLYFYWYRQILGQKVEFLVSFYNNEISEKSEIFDDQFSVERPDGSNFTLKIRSTKLEDSAMYFCASMGQGGHEQYFGPGTRLTVT.

V usage is TRBV30 and J usage is TRBJ2-1; D not resolved. The ends were cut back, 7 bases at V and 0 bases at J, with 10 bases in the middle. The CDR3 contains 13 residues. The germline gives CDR1 GTSNPN, CDR2 SVGIG (reference sequence). The DNA for the CDR3 is TGTGCCTTAACCTGGAGCTCCTACAATGAGCAGTTCTTC. This codes for CALTWSSYNEQFF.

The chain has TRBV19 and TRBJ1-1; 8 bases are a match to TRBD1. The germline CDR1 and CDR2 sequences are LNHDA and SQIVND (reference sequence). Trimming cost V 0 bases and J 0 bases; bases outside gene matches: 9. This CDR3 is built from 18 residues. The CDR3 loop is CASSIDLSQDRVNTEAFF. DNA of the CDR3: TGTGCCAGTAGTATAGATCTCAGTCAGGACAGGGTGAACACTGAAGCTTTCTTT.

In DNA form, the CDR3 reads TGTGCCAGCAGCTTGGGGCTGGTTCTAAATGAGCAGTTCTTC. Translated, it gives CASSLGLVLNEQFF. The chain is built from TRBV6-2 or TRBV6-3 and TRBJ2-1, with D perhaps matching TRBD1 (5 bases). V was cut by 6 bases and J by 7 bases, with 16 bases left in between. In germline, CDR1 is MNHEY, CDR2 SVGEGT. The CDR3 is 14 residues long.

The genes are TRBV20-1 and TRBJ1-2; D might be TRBD1 (5 bases). The length of the CDR3 is 9 residues. Germline-derived CDR1 and CDR2 are DFQATT and SNEGSKA (reference sequence). The ends were cut back, 4 bases at V and 10 bases at J, with 7 bases in the middle. The CDR3 DNA is TGCAGTGCTATGGGGACCTACACCTTC. Amino acid sequence: CSAMGTYTF.

The chain has TRBV9 and TRBJ1-1; a weak D match, TRBD1 (5 bases). V gave up 1 base and J gave up 4 bases, with 11 bases separating them. CDR3 size: 14 residues. CDR1 SGDLS and CDR2 YYNGEE come from the germline V gene. CDR3 sequence reads: CASSVSPRGTEAFF. Written as DNA, the CDR3 is TGTGCCAGCAGCGTAAGTCCGAGGGGCACTGAAGCTTTCTTT.

This clone was seen only once. The CDR3 bases are TGTGCCAGTCCCCCTAGCGGACTCTACGAGCAGTACTTC. As protein: CASPPSGLYEQYF. The chain has TRBV21-1 and TRBJ2-7; TRBD2, the table's D call, lacks a check against the DNA. TRBV21-1 is recorded as a pseudogene. The CDR3 length is 13 residues.

This chain uses TRBV11-3 with TRBJ2-1, with D possibly being TRBD2 (7 bases). CDR1 and CDR2 from the germline V gene are SGHNT and YENEEA. With 2 bases removed from V and 4 bases from J, the gap between germline ends came to 9 bases. The CDR3 has 14 amino acids. As DNA, the CDR3 is TGTGCCAGCAGCTTAAGGGGGGGGTACAATGAGCAGTTCTTC. It specifies CASSLRGGYNEQFF.

This clone was detected only once. This chain connects TRBV9 to TRBJ2-2, with unresolved D. V lost 5 bases, J lost 2 bases, and 10 bases lay in between. The CDR3 runs to 14 residues. The germline CDR1 and CDR2 sequences are SGDLS and YYNGEE. CDR3 in DNA: TGTGCCAGCAGTCGGACGGCCAACACCGGGGAGCTGTTTTTT. Residues: CASSRTANTGELFF.

The genes are TRBV10-3 and TRBJ2-3; D may correspond to TRBD1 or TRBD2 (7 bases each). Trimming took 2 bases from V and 3 from J, leaving 18 bases between them. The CDR3 runs 17 residues. Germline values: CDR1 ENHRY, CDR2 SYGVKD. CDR3 nucleotides: TGTGCCATCAGTGAGAGGGGGAGGGCAGGGGGAACAGATACGCAGTATTTT. Translated: CAISERGRAGGTDTQYF.

J is TRBJ1-2 and V is TRBV12-5; D remains ambiguous. Trimming pared 4 bases from V and 6 bases from J, leaving 9 bases between. The germline V gene has CDR1 LGHNT and CDR2 FRNRAP. This CDR3 spans 12 amino acids. CDR3 amino acids: CASGSGVDGYTF. The CDR3, as DNA: TGTGCTAGTGGTTCTGGGGTAGATGGCTACACCTTC. The whole variable domain, remainder taken from reference TRBV12-5 and TRBJ1-2, is DARVTQTPRHKVTEMGQEVTMRCQPILGHNTVFWYRQTMMQGLELLAYFRNRAPLDDSGMPKDRFSAEMPDATLATLKIQPSEPRDSAVYFCASGSGVDGYTFGSGTRLTVV.

The gene calls are TRBV18 and TRBJ1-3, with a possible D match to TRBD1 (5 bases). The length of the CDR3 is 16 residues. Germline values: CDR1 KGHSH, CDR2 LQKENI. V was cut by 1 base and J by 0 bases, with 10 bases left in between. CDR3 in DNA: TGTGCCAGCTCACCACTGGGGGTCAACTCTGGAAACACCATATATTTT. Translating it yields CASSPLGVNSGNTIYF. The whole variable domain, filled in from reference TRBV18 and TRBJ1-3, reads NAGVMQNPRHLVRRRGQEARLRCSPMKGHSHVYWYRQLPEEGLKFMVYLQKENIIDESGMPKERFSAEFPKEGPSILRIQQVVRGDSAAYFCASSPLGVNSGNTIYFGEGSWLTVV.

The chain uses TRBV7-9 and TRBJ2-2, with TRBD2 identical over 8 bases. V dropped 5 bases and J dropped 0; count of bases not matched to a gene: 5. CDR1 and CDR2 (germline): SEHNR, FQNEAQ (reference sequence). CDR3 length equals 16 residues. The CDR3 DNA sequence: TGTGCCAGCAGCCCGGCGGGACTAGCGAACACCGGGGAGCTGTTTTTT. Amino acids: CASSPAGLANTGELFF. Supplemented by reference TRBV7-9 and TRBJ2-2, the full variable domain reads DTGVSQNPRHKITKRGQNVTFRCDPISEHNRLYWYRQTLGQGPEFLTYFQNEAQLEKSRLLSDRFSAERPKGSFSTLEIQRTEQGDSAMYLCASSPAGLANTGELFFGEGSRLTVL.

This chain connects TRBV25-1 to TRBJ1-1; 9 nucleotides align to TRBD1. The CDR3 extends over 18 amino acids. Germline V gives CDR1 MGHDK, CDR2 SYGVNS. The ends lost 1 base at V and 0 bases at J; junction bases unmatched: 9. Here the CDR3 DNA reads TGTGCCAGCAGTGAATCGGGACAGGGAGGGACCTTGAACACTGAAGCTTTCTTT. It is translated as CASSESGQGGTLNTEAFF. Variable domain in full (rest from reference TRBV25-1 and TRBJ1-1): EADIYQTPRYLVIGTGKKITLECSQTMGHDKMYWYQQDPGMELHLIHYSYGVNSTEKGDLSSESTVSRIRTEHFPLTLESARPSHTSQYLCASSESGQGGTLNTEAFFGQGTRLTVV.

The chain is built from TRBV2 and TRBJ1-4; the match to TRBD1 covers 7 bases. V was pared by 3 bases and J by 5 bases, with 0 bases of the junction left unmatched. Looked up from germline, CDR1 is SNHLY and CDR2 is FYNNEI. The CDR3 contains 13 residues. The CDR3 spells CASSDRGNEKLFF. CDR3 nucleotide sequence: TGTGCCAGCAGTGACAGGGGGAATGAAAAACTGTTTTTT.

The chain combines TRBV11-2 with TRBJ1-1, with D perhaps TRBD1 (6 bases). The germline CDR1 and CDR2 sequences are SGHAT and FQNNGV. There are 13 residues in the CDR3. The ends were cut back, 2 bases at V and 4 bases at J, with 8 bases in the middle. The CDR3 sequence is CASSLRGITEAFF. CDR3 in DNA: TGTGCCAGCAGCTTAAGGGGGATCACTGAAGCTTTCTTT.

V is TRBV7-3 and J is TRBJ2-2; TRBD2 aligns across 12 bases. The junction had 6 bases not matched to a gene; V was cut back by 0 bases and J by 7 bases. The CDR3 contains 17 residues. Per germline, CDR1 SGHTA and CDR2 FQGTGA. The CDR3 region is CASSLTASGRVGGELFF. The CDR3, as DNA: TGTGCCAGCAGCTTAACGGCTAGCGGGAGGGTCGGCGGGGAGCTGTTTTTT.

The chain uses TRBV15 and TRBJ2-7; 8 bases map to TRBD1. Germline CDR1 and CDR2: LNHNV and YYDKDF (reference sequence). This CDR3 has 15 residues. Germline trimming cut 6 bases from V and 2 bases from J; bases unmatched to any gene: 9. The CDR3 sequence: CATRARGTGPYEQYF. The CDR3 nucleotides read TGTGCCACCAGGGCCAGAGGGACAGGACCCTACGAGCAGTACTTC. Using reference TRBV15 and TRBJ2-7 for the parts outside the CDR3, the full variable domain is DAMVIQNPRYQVTQFGKPVTLSCSQTLNHNVMYWYQQKSSQAPKLLFHYYDKDFNNEADTPDNFQSRRPNTSFCFLDIRSPGLGDTAMYLCATRARGTGPYEQYFGPGTRLTVT.

This chain links TRBV2 with TRBJ2-7; D ambiguous. From germline, CDR1 is SNHLY and CDR2 FYNNEI. The V end was cut by 4 bases, the J end by 8 bases, with 15 bases between. CDR3 length: 13 residues. CDR3 nucleotide sequence: TGTGCCAGCAGTGGGATCGCCTCCCCCAAGCAGTACTTC. This sequence encodes CASSGIASPKQYF.

The chain recombines TRBV27 with TRBJ2-2, with D perhaps TRBD2 (6 bases). Trimming removed 2 bases at V and 0 bases at J, with 13 bases between. There are 17 residues in the CDR3. CDR1 and CDR2 (germline): MNHEY, SMNVEV (reference sequence). CDR3 bases: TGTGCCAGCAGTTTAGGTTACGGGAGCGCGAACACCGGGGAGCTGTTTTTT. Translated: CASSLGYGSANTGELFF.